Reported below is one T cell receptor (beta chain). These data come from a study of shared T cell receptors in the human thymus. Libraries were prepared by immunoSEQ multiplex PCR; TCRdb keeps only in-frame clonotypes and omits some of them. Of some 400,000 clones in the sample, roughly 94% were seen once. Germline V gives CDR1 SGHTA, CDR2 FQGNSA. The CDR3 contains 16 residues. Losses at the gene ends were 1 base for V and 4 bases for J; bases not matched to a gene: 6. The gene calls are TRBV7-2 and TRBJ2-3; 9 nucleotides match TRBD1. Sequencing was performed on thymocytes. The sequence was obtained from a human donor. The CDR3 here is CASSLVGDRVSDTQYF. CDR3 bases: TGTGCCAGCAGCTTAGTTGGGGACAGGGTTTCAGATACGCAGTATTTT. The full variable domain, rest sourced from reference TRBV7-2 and TRBJ2-3, is GAGVSQSPSNKVTEKGKDVELRCDPISGHTALYWYRQSLGQGLEFLIYFQGNSAPDKSGLPSDRFSAERTGGSVSTLTIQRTQQEDSAVYLCASSLVGDRVSDTQYFGPGTRLTVL.